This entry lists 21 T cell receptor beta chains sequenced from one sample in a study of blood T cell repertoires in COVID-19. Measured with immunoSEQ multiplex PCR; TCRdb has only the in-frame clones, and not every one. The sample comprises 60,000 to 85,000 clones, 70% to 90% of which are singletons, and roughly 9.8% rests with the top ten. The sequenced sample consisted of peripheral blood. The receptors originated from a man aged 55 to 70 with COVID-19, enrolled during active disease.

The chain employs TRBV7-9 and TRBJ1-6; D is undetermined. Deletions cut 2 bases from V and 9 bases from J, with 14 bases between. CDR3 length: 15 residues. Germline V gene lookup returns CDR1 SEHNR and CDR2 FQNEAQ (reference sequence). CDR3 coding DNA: TGTGCCAGCAGCTTACTACCCGTGCCTGGTTCACCCCTCCACTTT. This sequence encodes CASSLLPVPGSPLHF. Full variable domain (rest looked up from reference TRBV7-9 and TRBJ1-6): DTGVSQNPRHKITKRGQNVTFRCDPISEHNRLYWYRQTLGQGPEFLTYFQNEAQLEKSRLLSDRFSAERPKGSFSTLEIQRTEQGDSAMYLCASSLLPVPGSPLHFGNGTRLTVT.

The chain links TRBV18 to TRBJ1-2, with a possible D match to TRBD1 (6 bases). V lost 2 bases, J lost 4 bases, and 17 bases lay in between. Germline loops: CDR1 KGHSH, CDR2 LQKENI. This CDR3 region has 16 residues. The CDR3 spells CASSPTREAGVYGYTF. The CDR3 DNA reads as TGTGCCAGCTCACCAACCAGAGAGGCAGGGGTCTATGGCTACACCTTC.

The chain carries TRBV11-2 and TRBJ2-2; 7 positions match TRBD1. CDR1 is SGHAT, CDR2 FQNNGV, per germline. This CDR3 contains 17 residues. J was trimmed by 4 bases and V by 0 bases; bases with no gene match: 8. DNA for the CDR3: TGTGCCAGCAGCTTAGATTCCGGACAGGTGGTCACCGGGGAGCTGTTTTTT. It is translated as CASSLDSGQVVTGELFF.

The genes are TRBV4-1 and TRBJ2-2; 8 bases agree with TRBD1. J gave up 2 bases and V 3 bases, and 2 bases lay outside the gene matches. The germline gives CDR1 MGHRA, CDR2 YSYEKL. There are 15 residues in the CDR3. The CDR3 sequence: CASSQGQVNTGELFF. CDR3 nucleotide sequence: TGCGCCAGCAGCCAGGGACAGGTCAACACCGGGGAGCTGTTTTTT.

The DNA for the CDR3 is TGTGCCAGCAGCTTACTTCCGGCCGGGGTTGAAAAACTGTTTTTT. Translation: CASSLLPAGVEKLFF. This chain links TRBV7-2 with TRBJ1-4; D gene uncertain. The germline V gene encodes CDR1 SGHTA and CDR2 FQGNSA. V shed 2 bases and J shed 7 bases, with 14 bases lying between them. The CDR3 has 15 amino acids.

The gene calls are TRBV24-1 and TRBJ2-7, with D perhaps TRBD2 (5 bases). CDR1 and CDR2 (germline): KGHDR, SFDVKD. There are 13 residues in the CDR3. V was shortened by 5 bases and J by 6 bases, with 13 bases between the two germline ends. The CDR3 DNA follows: TGTGCCACCAGTGTTGAGGGAAACGGCGAGCAGTACTTC. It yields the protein CATSVEGNGEQYF.

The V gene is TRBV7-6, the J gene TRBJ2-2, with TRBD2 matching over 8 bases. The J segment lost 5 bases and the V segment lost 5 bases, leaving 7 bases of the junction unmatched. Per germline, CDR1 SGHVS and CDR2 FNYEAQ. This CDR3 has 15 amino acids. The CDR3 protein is CASSASAGVTGELFF. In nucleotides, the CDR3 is TGTGCCAGCAGCGCCTCAGCGGGAGTAACCGGGGAGCTGTTTTTT.

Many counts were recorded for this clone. In DNA, the CDR3 is TGTGCCAGCTCGCGGACAGGGTTGAGCTCCTATAATTCACCCCTCCACTTT. It encodes CASSRTGLSSYNSPLHF. The V and J genes are TRBV18 and TRBJ1-6, with 8 bases aligning to TRBD1. This CDR3 region has 17 residues. The germline gives CDR1 KGHSH, CDR2 LQKENI. V gave up 6 bases and J gave up 0 bases; unmatched junction bases: 7. Together with reference TRBV18 and TRBJ1-6, the CDR3 gives the full variable domain: NAGVMQNPRHLVRRRGQEARLRCSPMKGHSHVYWYRQLPEEGLKFMVYLQKENIIDESGMPKERFSAEFPKEGPSILRIQQVVRGDSAAYFCASSRTGLSSYNSPLHFGNGTRLTVT.

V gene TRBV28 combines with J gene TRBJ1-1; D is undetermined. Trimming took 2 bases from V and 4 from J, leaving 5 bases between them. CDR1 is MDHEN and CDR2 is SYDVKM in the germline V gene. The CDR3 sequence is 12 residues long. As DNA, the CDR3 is TGTGCCAGCAGTTTAATAGTCACTGAAGCTTTCTTT. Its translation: CASSLIVTEAFF.

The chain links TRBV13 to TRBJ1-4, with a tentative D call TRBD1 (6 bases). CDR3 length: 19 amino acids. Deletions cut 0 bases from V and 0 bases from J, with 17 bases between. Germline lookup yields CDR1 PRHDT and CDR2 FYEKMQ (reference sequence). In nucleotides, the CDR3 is TGTGCCAGCAGCTTAGGGATCGGGACACAGCCCACAACTAATGAAAAACTGTTTTTT. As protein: CASSLGIGTQPTTNEKLFF.

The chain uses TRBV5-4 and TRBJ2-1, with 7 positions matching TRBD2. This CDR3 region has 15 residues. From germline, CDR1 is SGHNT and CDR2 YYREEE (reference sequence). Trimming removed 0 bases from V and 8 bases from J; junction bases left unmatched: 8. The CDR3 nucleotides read TGTGCCAGCAGCTTGGTTCGTTCGAGCGGGGATGAGCAGTTCTTC. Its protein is CASSLVRSSGDEQFF.

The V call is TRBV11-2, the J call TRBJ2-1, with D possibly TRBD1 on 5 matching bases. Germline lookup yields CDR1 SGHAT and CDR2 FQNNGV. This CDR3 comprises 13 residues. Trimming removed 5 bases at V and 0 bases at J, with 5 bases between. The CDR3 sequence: CASSQGSYNEQFF. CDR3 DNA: TGTGCCAGCAGCCAGGGCTCCTACAATGAGCAGTTCTTC.

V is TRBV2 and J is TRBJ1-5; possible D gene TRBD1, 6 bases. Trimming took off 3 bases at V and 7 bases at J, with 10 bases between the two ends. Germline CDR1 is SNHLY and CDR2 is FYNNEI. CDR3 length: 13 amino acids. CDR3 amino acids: CASSENREQPQHF. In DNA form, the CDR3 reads TGTGCCAGCAGTGAGAACAGGGAACAGCCCCAGCATTTT.

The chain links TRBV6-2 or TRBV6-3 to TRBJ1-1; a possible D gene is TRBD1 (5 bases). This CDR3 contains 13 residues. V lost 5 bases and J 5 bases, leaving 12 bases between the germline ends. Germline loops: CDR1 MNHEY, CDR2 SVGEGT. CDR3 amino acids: CASSPQRGTEAFF. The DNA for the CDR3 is TGTGCCAGCAGTCCCCAACGGGGGACTGAAGCTTTCTTT.

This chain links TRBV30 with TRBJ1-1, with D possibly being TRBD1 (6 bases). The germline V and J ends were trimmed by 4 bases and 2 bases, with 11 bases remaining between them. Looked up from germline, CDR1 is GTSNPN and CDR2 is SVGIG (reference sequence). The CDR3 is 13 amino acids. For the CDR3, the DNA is TGTGCCTGGAATACAGGGAGAAACACTGAAGCTTTCTTT. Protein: CAWNTGRNTEAFF.

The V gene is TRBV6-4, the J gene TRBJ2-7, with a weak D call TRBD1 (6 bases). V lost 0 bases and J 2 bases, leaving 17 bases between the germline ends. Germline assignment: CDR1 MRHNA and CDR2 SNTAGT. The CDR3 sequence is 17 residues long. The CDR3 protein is CASSDSNWNRAPYEQYF. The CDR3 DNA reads TGTGCCAGCAGTGACTCGAATTGGAACAGGGCGCCCTACGAGCAGTACTTC.

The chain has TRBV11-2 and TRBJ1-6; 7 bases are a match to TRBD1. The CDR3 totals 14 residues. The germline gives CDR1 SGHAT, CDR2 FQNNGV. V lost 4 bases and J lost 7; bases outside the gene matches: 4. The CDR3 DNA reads TGTGCCAGCAGCTCGGCAGGGGGAAATTCACCCCTCCACTTT. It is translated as CASSSAGGNSPLHF.

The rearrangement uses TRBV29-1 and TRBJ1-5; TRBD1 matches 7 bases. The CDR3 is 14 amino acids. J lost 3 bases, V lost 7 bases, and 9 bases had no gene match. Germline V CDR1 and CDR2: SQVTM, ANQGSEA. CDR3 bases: TGCAGCGCTGCTGTGGGACAGAACAATCAGCCCCAGCATTTT. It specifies CSAAVGQNNQPQHF.

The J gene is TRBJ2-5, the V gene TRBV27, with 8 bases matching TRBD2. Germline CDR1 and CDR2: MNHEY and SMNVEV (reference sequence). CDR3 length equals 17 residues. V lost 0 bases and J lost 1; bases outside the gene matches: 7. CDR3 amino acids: CASSLSMAGGFQETQYF. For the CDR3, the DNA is TGTGCCAGCAGTTTATCGATGGCGGGGGGATTCCAAGAGACCCAGTACTTC.

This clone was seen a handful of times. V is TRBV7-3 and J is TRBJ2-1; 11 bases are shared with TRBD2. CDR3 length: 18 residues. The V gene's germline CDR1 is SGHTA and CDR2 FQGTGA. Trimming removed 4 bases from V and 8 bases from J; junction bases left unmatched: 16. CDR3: CASSSQRDSGTSGDEQFF. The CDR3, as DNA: TGTGCCAGCAGCTCTCAGCGGGACAGCGGGACTAGCGGCGATGAGCAGTTCTTC.

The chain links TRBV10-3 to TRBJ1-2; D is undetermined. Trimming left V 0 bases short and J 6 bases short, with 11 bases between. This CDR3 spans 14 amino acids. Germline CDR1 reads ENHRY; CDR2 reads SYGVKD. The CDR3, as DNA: TGTGCCATCAGTGAGTCATGGGAGTCTCATGGCTACACCTTC. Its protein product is CAISESWESHGYTF.